This T cell receptor beta chain stems from a study of blood T cell repertoires in COVID-19. Study in general: COVID-19 samples collected from the United States, Italy and Spain covered acute and convalescent phases. PBMCs, B-cell-depleted T cells, or T cells provided the cDNA or gDNA that made up the material.

This clone was recorded a few times. The J segment lost 6 bases and the V segment lost 3 bases, leaving 4 bases of the junction unmatched. The CDR3 contains 13 residues. Under the authors' procedure: Amplified reference gene primers provided the basis for estimating nucleated cell counts. Measured with immunoSEQ multiplex PCR; TCRdb has only the in-frame clones, and not every one. That table furnishes V, J and clone size, whereas the DNA furnished D and trimming. This table has around 180,000 clones, approximately 87% appearing once. This TCR was recovered from a man in his forties with active or convalescent COVID-19. The chain employs TRBV12-3 or TRBV12-4 and TRBJ2-7, with 8 bases aligning to TRBD1. Sequencing was done on a sample of peripheral blood. The CDR3 DNA reads TGTGCCAGCAGTTTCCAGGGGGCTAGCGAGCAGTACTTC. Protein: CASSFQGASEQYF.